The T cell receptor beta chain under discussion was sequenced for a study of T cell responses to AZD1222 COVID-19 vaccine. Overall study results and limits: Females made up more of the donors, who were largely white British, and clonal diversity may have come out too low.

With regard to this clone: Antigen unknown.

Second-dose intervals near 4 or 12 weeks were combined. Germline assignment: CDR1 SGHRS and CDR2 YFSETQ. This CDR3 spans 13 amino acids. The V end lost 4 bases, the J end lost 11 bases, and 18 bases lay between the germline ends. Produced via immunoSEQ multiplex PCR; TCRdb's table is partial and in-frame only. This sample has roughly 150,000 clones, with around 88% found just once. This sequence originates from an adult who received the AZD1222 COVID-19 vaccine. Specimen: peripheral blood, collected 28 days after the second AZD1222 dose. This chain connects TRBV5-1 to TRBJ2-5; D remains unclear. The CDR3 region is CASSDTNQEIQYF. CDR3 nucleotides: TGCGCCAGCAGCGACACTAACCAAGAGATTCAGTACTTC.